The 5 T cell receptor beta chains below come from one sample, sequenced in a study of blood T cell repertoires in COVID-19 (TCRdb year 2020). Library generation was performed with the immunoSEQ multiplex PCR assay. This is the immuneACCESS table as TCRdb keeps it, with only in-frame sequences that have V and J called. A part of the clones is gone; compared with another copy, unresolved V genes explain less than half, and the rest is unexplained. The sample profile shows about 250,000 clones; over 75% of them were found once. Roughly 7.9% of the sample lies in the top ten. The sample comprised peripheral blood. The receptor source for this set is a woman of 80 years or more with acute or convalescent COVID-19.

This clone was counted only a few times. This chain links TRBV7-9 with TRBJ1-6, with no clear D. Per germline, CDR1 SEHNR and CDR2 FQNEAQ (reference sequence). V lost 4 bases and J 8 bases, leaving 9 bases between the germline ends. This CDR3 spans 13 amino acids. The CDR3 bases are TGTGCCAGCAGCTCCGAGGGCCATTCACCCCTCCACTTT. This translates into CASSSEGHSPLHF.

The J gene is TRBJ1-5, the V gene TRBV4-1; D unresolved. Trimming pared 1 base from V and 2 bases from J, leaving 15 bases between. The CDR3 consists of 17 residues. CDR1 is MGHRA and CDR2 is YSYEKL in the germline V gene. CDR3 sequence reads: CASSQVPVGVGNQPQHF. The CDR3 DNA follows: TGCGCCAGCAGCCAAGTCCCCGTGGGAGTGGGCAATCAGCCCCAGCATTTT.

CDR3 amino acids: CASTGPGGGDTQYF. The DNA for the CDR3 is TGTGCCAGCACCGGGCCCGGGGGAGGGGATACGCAGTATTTT. The chain combines TRBV6-5 with TRBJ2-3; 7 bases fit TRBD2. Unmatched junction bases numbered 10, after V lost 7 bases and J lost 6 bases. The CDR3 length is 14 residues. Per germline, CDR1 MNHEY and CDR2 SVGAGI.

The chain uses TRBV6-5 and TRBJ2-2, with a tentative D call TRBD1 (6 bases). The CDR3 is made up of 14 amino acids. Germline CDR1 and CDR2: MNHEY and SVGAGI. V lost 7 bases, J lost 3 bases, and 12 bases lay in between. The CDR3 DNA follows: TGTGCCAGCACCCGGACAGTGCACACCGGGGAGCTGTTTTTT. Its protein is CASTRTVHTGELFF.

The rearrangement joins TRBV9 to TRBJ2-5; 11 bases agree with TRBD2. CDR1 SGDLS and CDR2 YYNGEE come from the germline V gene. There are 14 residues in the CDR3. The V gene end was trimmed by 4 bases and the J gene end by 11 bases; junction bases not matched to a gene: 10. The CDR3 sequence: CASSIVAGGDSQYF. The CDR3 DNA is TGTGCCAGCAGCATCGTAGCGGGAGGGGACTCGCAGTACTTC.